The clone carrying this TCR beta chain was seen a handful of times. The data originate from a study of response to subunit inactivated influenza vaccine. The CDR3 is 12 amino acids. V was pared by 7 bases and J by 5 bases, with 11 bases between. Germline CDR1 SNHLY, CDR2 FYNNEI. TCRdb re-derived calls from the RT-PCR reads in MiXCR, one entry per CDR3 protein. This table has more than 400,000 distinct CDR3 sequences, more than 7% appearing once. The V call is TRBV2, the J call TRBJ2-5; TRBD1 might be the D (6 bases). The source of this sequence is a man aged 50 to 75 who received an inactivated influenza vaccine. Sequenced here: PBMCs from blood, sampled approximately 25 months after vaccination. Written as DNA, the CDR3 is TGTGCCAGCAAAAACAGGGATGAGACCCAGTACTTC. Translated: CASKNRDETQYF.